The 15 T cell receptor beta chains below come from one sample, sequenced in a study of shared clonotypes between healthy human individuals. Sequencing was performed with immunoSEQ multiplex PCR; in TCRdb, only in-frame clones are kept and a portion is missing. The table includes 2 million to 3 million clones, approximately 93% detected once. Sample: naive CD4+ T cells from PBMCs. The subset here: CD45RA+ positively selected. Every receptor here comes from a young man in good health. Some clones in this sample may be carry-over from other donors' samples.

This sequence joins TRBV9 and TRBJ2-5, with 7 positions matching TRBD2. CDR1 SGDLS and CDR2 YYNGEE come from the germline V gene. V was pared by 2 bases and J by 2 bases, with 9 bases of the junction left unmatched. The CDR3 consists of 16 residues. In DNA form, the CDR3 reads TGTGCCAGCAGCGTTGGGGACTACTCCTTGCAAGAGACCCAGTACTTC. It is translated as CASSVGDYSLQETQYF.

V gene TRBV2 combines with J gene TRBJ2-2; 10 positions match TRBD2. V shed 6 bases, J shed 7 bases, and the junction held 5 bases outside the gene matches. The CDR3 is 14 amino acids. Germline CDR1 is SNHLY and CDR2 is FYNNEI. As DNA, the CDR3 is TGTGCCAGCAGCCAGCGGGAGGGCGTCGGGGAGCTGTTTTTT. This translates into CASSQREGVGELFF.

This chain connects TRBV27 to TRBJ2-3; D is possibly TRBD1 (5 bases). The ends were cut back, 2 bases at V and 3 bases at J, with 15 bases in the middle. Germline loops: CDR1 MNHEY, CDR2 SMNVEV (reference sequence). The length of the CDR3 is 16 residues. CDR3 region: CASSLGQGFVTDTQYF. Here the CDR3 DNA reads TGTGCCAGCAGTTTAGGTCAGGGATTTGTTACAGATACGCAGTATTTT.

The CDR3 DNA sequence: TGTGCCAGCAGCACGCGCCACCTTCAGGGGGCGAGCTACGAGCAGTACTTC. Its translation is CASSTRHLQGASYEQYF. The chain joins TRBV7-6 to TRBJ2-7, with 8 bases matching TRBD1. V dropped 5 bases and J dropped 3; count of bases not matched to a gene: 15. The CDR3 consists of 17 residues. The germline CDR1 and CDR2 sequences are SGHVS and FNYEAQ.

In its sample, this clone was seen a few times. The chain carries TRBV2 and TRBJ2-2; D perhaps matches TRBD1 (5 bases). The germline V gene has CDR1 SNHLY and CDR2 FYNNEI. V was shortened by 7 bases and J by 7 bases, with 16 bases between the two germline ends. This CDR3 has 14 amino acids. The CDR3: CASTGQLPNGELFF. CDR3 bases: TGTGCCAGCACCGGACAACTACCCAACGGGGAGCTGTTTTTT.

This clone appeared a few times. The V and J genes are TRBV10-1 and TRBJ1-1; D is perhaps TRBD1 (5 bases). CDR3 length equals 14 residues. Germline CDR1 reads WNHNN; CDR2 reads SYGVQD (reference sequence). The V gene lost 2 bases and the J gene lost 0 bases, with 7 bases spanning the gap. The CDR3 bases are TGCGCCAGCAGTGAGAGGGGTATGAACACTGAAGCTTTCTTT. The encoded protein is CASSERGMNTEAFF.

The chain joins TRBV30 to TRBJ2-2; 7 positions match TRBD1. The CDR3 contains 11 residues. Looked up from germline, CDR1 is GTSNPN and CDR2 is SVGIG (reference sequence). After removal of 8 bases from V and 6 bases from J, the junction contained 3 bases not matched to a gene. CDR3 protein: CAGRGPGELFF. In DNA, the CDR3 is TGTGCCGGAAGGGGGCCCGGGGAGCTGTTTTTT.

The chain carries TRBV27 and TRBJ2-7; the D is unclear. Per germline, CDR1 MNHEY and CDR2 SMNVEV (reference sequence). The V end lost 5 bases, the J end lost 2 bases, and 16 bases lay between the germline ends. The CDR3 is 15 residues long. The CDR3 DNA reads TGTGCCAGCAGTATAGCCTCCCGAGGCGCCTACGAGCAGTACTTC. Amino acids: CASSIASRGAYEQYF.

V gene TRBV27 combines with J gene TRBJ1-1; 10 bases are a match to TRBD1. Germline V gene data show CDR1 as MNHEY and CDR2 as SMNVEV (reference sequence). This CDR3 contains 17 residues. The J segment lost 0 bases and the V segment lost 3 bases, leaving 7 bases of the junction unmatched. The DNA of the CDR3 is TGTGCCAGCAGTTTTGACGGGACAGGGGTTATGAACACTGAAGCTTTCTTT. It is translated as CASSFDGTGVMNTEAFF.

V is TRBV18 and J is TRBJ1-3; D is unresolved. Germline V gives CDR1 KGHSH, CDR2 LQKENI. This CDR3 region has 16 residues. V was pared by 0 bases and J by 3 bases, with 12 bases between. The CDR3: CASSPPGSSRGNTIYF. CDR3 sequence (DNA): TGTGCCAGCTCACCACCGGGCTCCTCGCGTGGAAACACCATATATTTT.

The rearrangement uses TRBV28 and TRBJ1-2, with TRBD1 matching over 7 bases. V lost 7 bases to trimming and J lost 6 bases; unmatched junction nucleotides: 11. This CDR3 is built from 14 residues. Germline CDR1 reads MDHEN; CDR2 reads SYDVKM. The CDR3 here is CASIRKDRLHGYTF. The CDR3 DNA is TGTGCCAGCATTAGGAAGGACAGGCTCCATGGCTACACCTTC.

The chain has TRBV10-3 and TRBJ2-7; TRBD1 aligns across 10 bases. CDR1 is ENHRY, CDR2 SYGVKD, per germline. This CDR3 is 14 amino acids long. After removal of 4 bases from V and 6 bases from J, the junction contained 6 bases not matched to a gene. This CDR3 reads CAISVVGQGREQYF. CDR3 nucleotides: TGTGCCATCAGTGTGGTGGGACAGGGGCGCGAGCAGTACTTC.

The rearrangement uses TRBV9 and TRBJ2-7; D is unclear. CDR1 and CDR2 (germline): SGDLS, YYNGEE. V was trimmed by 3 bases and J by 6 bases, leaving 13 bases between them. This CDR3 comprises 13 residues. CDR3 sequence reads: CASSGAPWGEQYF. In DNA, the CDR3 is TGTGCCAGCAGCGGAGCCCCCTGGGGCGAGCAGTACTTC.

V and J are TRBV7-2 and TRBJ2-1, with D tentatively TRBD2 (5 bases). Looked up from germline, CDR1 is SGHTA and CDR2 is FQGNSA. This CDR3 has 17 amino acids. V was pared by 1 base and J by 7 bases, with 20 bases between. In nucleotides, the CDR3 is TGTGCCAGCAGCTTAGGGCCCTTGGCACAGAGGAGGAATGAGCAGTTCTTC. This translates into CASSLGPLAQRRNEQFF. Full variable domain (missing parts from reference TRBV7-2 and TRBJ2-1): GAGVSQSPSNKVTEKGKDVELRCDPISGHTALYWYRQSLGQGLEFLIYFQGNSAPDKSGLPSDRFSAERTGGSVSTLTIQRTQQEDSAVYLCASSLGPLAQRRNEQFFGPGTRLTVL.

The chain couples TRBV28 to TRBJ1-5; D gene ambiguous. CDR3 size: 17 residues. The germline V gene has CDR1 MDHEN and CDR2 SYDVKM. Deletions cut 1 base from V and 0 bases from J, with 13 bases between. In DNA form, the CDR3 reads TGTGCCAGCAGTTTATTTGCCAGAACTTATAGCAATCAGCCCCAGCATTTT. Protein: CASSLFARTYSNQPQHF. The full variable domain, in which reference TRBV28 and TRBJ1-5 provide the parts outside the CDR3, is DVKVTQSSRYLVKRTGEKVFLECVQDMDHENMFWYRQDPGLGLRLIYFSYDVKMKEKGDIPEGYSVSREKKERFSLILESASTNQTSMYLCASSLFARTYSNQPQHFGDGTRLSIL.